This T cell receptor (beta chain) was identified during a study of blood T cell repertoires in COVID-19. Study-level background: Italy, Spain and the United States were the sources of the convalescent and acute COVID-19 samples. T cells, B-cell-depleted T cells, or PBMCs supplied cDNA or gDNA.

The CDR3 runs 14 residues. The V and J ends lost 8 bases and 2 bases respectively, with 17 bases between them. The germline V gene has CDR1 SGHRS and CDR2 YFSETQ. In this sample, this clone turned up a few times. Sequencing was performed with immunoSEQ multiplex PCR; in TCRdb, only in-frame clones are kept and a portion is missing. The sample carries tens of thousands of clones, 80% to 90% recorded once. This sequence joins TRBV5-1 and TRBJ2-7, with a tentative D call TRBD1 (6 bases). The TCR comes from a man aged 50 or older with acute or convalescent COVID-19. The sample taken for sequencing was peripheral blood. DNA for the CDR3: TGCGCCAGTTCCGAGATATACAGGGCCTACGAGCAGTACTTC. It encodes CASSEIYRAYEQYF.